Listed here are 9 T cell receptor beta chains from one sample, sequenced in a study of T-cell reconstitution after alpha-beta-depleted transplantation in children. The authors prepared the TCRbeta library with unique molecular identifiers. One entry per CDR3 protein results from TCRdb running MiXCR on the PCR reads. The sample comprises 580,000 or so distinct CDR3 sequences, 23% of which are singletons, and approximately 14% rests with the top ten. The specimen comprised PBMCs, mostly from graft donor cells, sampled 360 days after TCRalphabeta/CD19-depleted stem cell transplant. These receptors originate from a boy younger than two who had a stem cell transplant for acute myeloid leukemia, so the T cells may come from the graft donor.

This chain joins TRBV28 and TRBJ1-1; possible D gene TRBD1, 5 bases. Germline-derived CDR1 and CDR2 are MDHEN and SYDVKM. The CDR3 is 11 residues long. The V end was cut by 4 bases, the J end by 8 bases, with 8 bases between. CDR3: CASSWGYEAFF. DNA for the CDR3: TGTGCCAGCAGTTGGGGCTACGAAGCTTTCTTT.

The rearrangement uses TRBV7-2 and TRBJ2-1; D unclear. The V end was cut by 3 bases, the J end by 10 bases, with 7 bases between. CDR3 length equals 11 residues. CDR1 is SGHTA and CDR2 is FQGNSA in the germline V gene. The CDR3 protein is CASSFKTEQFF. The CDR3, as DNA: TGTGCCAGCAGCTTCAAAACGGAGCAGTTCTTC.

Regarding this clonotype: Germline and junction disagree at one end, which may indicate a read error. CDR3 amino acids: CASSPGPYSEQFF. CDR3 DNA sequence: TGTGCCAGCAGTCCAGGGCCATACAGTGAGCAGTTCTTC. The chain employs TRBV6-1 and TRBJ2-1, with a weak D call TRBD1 (5 bases). Germline V lookup: CDR1 MNHNS, CDR2 SASEGT. CDR3 size: 13 residues.

CDR3 sequence: CASSLLSRQGYGYTF. CDR3 nucleotide sequence: TGTGCCAGCAGTTTATTAAGTAGGCAGGGATATGGCTACACCTTC. The rearrangement links TRBV28 to TRBJ1-2, with TRBD1 as a possible D gene (5 bases). CDR3 length equals 15 residues. V lost 1 base and J 5 bases, leaving 14 bases between the germline ends. CDR1 is MDHEN, CDR2 SYDVKM, per germline.

The CDR3 here is CASSYTQTGRGYTF. DNA for the CDR3: TGTGCCAGCAGTTACACTCAGACAGGGCGAGGCTACACCTTC. The chain joins TRBV6-5 to TRBJ1-2, with 7 bases that match TRBD1. The CDR3 spans 14 residues. V was clipped by 2 bases and J by 8 bases; unmatched bases: 8. Germline V gene data show CDR1 as MNHEY and CDR2 as SVGAGI.

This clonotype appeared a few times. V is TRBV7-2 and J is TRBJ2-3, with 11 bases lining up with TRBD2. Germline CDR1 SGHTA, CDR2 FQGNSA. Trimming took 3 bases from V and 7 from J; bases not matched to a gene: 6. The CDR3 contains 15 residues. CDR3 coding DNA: TGTGCCAGCAGCTTCCTGGGACTAGCGGAGAATACGCAGTATTTT. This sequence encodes CASSFLGLAENTQYF.

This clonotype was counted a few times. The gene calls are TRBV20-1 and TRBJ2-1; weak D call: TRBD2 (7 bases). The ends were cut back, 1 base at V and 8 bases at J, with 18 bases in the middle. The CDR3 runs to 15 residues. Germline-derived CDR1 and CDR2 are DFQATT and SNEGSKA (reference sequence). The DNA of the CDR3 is TGCAGTGCTAGAGTCCATTACGGGGGGCACGATGAGCAGTTCTTC. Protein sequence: CSARVHYGGHDEQFF.

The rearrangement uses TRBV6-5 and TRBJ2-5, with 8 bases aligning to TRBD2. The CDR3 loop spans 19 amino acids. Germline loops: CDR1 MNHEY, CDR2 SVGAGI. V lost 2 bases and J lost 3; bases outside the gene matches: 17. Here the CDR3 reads CASSYEVPGLATLKETQYF. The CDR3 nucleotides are TGTGCCAGCAGTTACGAGGTTCCAGGACTAGCAACGCTAAAAGAGACCCAGTACTTC.

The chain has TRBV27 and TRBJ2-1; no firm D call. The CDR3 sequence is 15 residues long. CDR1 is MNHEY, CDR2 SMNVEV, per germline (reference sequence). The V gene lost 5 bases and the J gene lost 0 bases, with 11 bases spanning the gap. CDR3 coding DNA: TGTGCCAGCAGTGCCCTCTTGGGCTCCTACAATGAGCAGTTCTTC. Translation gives CASSALLGSYNEQFF.